This T cell receptor beta chain was sequenced during a study of blood T cell repertoires in COVID-19 (TCRdb year 2020). Regarding the research as a whole: Collaborator samples came from the United States, Italy and Spain and covered acute and convalescent phases of COVID-19. Sample metadata almost always included a de-identified subject ID, COVID-19 status, age in years and sex. The repertoires were released in a freely available public database meant as a resource for research on the immune response to SARS-CoV-2. The prospective study material was composed of cDNA or gDNA derived from T cells, B-cell-depleted T cells, or PBMCs. Where available, HLA class I and class II types were taken from metadata supplied by the sample provider and were not determined by assay-based typing. The samples were drawn from the first 160 participants of the ongoing ImmuneRACE study and from 1,200 or so subjects provided by 6 global collaborators. The dataset comprised deeply sampled blood TCRbeta repertoires from subjects exposed to, actively infected with, or recovered from COVID-19.

In Seattle, one collaborating source enrolled patients while the infection was active and tracked those patients longitudinally over the course of disease. Whole blood was collected in K2EDTA tubes by collaborating institutions according to the institutions' own protocols. For TCRbeta analysis, collaborator samples were shipped as frozen whole blood, as isolated PBMCs, or as DNA extracted from either sample type. Points the paper makes about the study in general: The amount of clinical and demographic metadata varied by source and participant and was provided uncurated.

CDR1 and CDR2 (LGHDT, YNNKEL) derive from the germline V gene (reference sequence). CDR3 length: 13 amino acids, cysteine to phenylalanine. The sequence is cut down to CDR3 DNA, 39 bases in frame from base 1. Trimming takes 7 bases off V and 7 bases off J; junction bases not matched to a gene: 5. TCRbeta CDR3 regions were amplified from genomic DNA by means of the immunoSEQ Assay, a bias-controlled multiplex PCR. The study's processing was this. Within the assay, amplification of reference gene primers was used to estimate how many nucleated cells each sample contained. To quantify the absolute abundance of each unique TCRbeta CDR3 rearrangement, sequence reads were collapsed and filtered. For each sample, productive Simpson clonality was calculated as the square root of Simpson's diversity index across productive rearrangements. TCRdb mirrors the immuneACCESS table, restricted to in-frame sequences. Some clones are absent from its copies; in checked studies, under half trace to an unresolved V gene, and the reason for the others is unknown. V, J and clone size are those of that table, while D and trimming were read from the DNA. For this sample there are more than 60,000 clones; about 86% appear just once. Under 6.5% of the sample rests with the top ten.

This clone has a single count. This receptor's antigen is unknown. The input lacks base qualities; no much larger clone sits a single base away. The receptor was isolated from a man older than 75 with COVID-19, enrolled during active disease. Sequencing input: peripheral blood. The rearrangement combines TRBV3-1 (or the pseudogene TRBV3-2) with TRBJ2-1; the central 9 bases match TRBD1. The CDR3 region: CASTLTGGNEQFF. The DNA sequence follows: TGTGCCAGCACCTTGACAGGGGGGAATGAGCAGTTCTTC.